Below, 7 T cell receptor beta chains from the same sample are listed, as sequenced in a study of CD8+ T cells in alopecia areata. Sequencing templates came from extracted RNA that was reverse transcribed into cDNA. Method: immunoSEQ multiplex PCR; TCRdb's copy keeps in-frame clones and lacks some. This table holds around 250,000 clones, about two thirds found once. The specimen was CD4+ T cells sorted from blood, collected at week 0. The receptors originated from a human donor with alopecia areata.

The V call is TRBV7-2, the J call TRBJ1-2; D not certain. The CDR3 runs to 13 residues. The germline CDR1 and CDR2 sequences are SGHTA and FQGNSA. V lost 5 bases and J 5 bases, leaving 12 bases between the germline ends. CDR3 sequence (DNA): TGTGCCAGCAGCCTAAGGGCGGGGTATGGCTACACCTTC. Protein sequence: CASSLRAGYGYTF.

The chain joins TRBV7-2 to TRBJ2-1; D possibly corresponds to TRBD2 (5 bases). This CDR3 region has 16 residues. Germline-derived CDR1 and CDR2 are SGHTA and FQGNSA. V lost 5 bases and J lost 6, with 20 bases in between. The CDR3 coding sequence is TGTGCCAGCAGCCGTGTAGCGATATCGACTACCAATGAGCAGTTCTTC. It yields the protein CASSRVAISTTNEQFF.

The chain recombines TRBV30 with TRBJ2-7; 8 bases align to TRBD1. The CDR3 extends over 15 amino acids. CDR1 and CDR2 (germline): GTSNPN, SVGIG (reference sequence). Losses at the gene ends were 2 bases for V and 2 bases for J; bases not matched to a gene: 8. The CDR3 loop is CAWSPTGGIPYEQYF. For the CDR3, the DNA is TGTGCCTGGAGTCCTACAGGGGGTATACCCTACGAGCAGTACTTC.

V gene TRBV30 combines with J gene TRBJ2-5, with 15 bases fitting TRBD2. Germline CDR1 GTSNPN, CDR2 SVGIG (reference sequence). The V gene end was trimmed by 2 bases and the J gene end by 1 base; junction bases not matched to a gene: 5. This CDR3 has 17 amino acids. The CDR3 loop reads CAWSSGLAGGVQETQYF. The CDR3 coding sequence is TGTGCCTGGAGTTCGGGACTAGCGGGGGGCGTCCAAGAGACCCAGTACTTC.

The CDR3 sequence: CASSEGPNSYNEQFF. CDR3 bases: TGTGCCAGCAGCGAGGGACCGAACTCCTACAATGAGCAGTTCTTC. The chain couples TRBV9 to TRBJ2-1; D is tentatively TRBD1 or TRBD2 (5 bases each). CDR3 length: 15 residues. With 3 bases removed from V and 0 bases from J, the gap between germline ends came to 10 bases. Germline V gene lookup returns CDR1 SGDLS and CDR2 YYNGEE.

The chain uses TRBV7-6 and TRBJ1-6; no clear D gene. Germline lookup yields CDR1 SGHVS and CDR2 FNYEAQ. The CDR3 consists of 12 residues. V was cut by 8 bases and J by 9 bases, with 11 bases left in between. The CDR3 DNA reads TGTGCCAGCTCACGACCAGGTTCACCCCTCCACTTT. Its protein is CASSRPGSPLHF.

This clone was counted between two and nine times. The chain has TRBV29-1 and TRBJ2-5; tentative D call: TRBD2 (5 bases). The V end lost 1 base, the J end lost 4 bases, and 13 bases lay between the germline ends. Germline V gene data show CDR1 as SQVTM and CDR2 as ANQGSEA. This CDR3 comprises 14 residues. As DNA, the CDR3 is TGCAGCGTTGAAGCCCTCCGAGGGAGAGAGACCCAGTACTTC. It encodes CSVEALRGRETQYF.